A selection of T cell receptor beta chains follows, all from one sample in a study of cytomegalovirus exposure and HLA in healthy donors. Produced via immunoSEQ multiplex PCR; TCRdb's table is partial and in-frame only. The sample holds about 180,000 clones, 76% seen once. The sample comprised PBMCs. The receptors were sampled from a young man in good health and CMV-seronegative. The CDR3 runs from the conserved cysteine through the conserved F or W. A D gene is named only where the DNA matches it firmly. Size values are once, few and many counts, or a class for expanded clones, and some rows have none.

TRBJ1-4	-	-	TRBV7-6	TGTGCCAGCAGCTTGGTACAGCCCGCCCGTAATGAAAAACTGTTTTTT	CASSLVQPARNEKLFF
TRBJ2-3	-	-	TRBV28	TGTGCCAGCAGTCCTCTCGCACCCTATAGAGGAGATACGCAGTATTTT	CASSPLAPYRGDTQYF
TRBJ2-1	-	TRBD2	TRBV15	TGTGCCACCAGCAGGGGGGAGACTAGCGGGGAGAGGGATGAGCAGTTCTTC	CATSRGETSGERDEQFF
TRBJ2-1	-	TRBD2	TRBV5-4	TGTGCCAGCGGAGGACTAGCGGACAATGAGCAGTTCTTC	CASGGLADNEQFF
TRBJ1-6	-	-	TRBV10-3	TGTGCCATCAGTGACGGGGGGTTTAATTCACCCCTCCACTTT	CAISDGGFNSPLHF
TRBJ2-2	-	TRBD2	TRBV2	TGTGCCAGCAGAAGACTAGCGGGGGACACCGGGGAGCTGTTTTTT	CASRRLAGDTGELFF
TRBJ2-2	few	-	TRBV28	TGTGCCAGCAGCCAAAATCAGGGTGGCACCGGGGAGCTGTTTTTT	CASSQNQGGTGELFF
TRBJ2-3	-	TRBD2	TRBV4-2	TGTGCCAGCAGCCAAGAAAAAGCGGGAGGAACAGATACGCAGTATTTT	CASSQEKAGGTDTQYF
TRBJ2-7	-	TRBD2	TRBV6-6	TGTGCCAGCAGTTATCGGCGGGAGGGCCCCTACGAGCAGTACTTC	CASSYRREGPYEQYF
TRBJ2-7	-	TRBD2	TRBV28	TGTGCCAGCAGTTTGTTAGCCGGGACTAGCGGGGGGACCTACGAGCAGTACTTC	CASSLLAGTSGGTYEQYF
TRBJ1-1	-	-	TRBV30	TGTGCCTGGAGTGTACTAGGCCTATCCGCTAACACTGAAGCTTTCTTT	CAWSVLGLSANTEAFF
TRBJ1-5	-	TRBD1	TRBV2	TGTGCCAGCAGGGCAACAGGGGTTTTCGGCAATCAGCCCCAGCATTTT	CASRATGVFGNQPQHF
TRBJ2-3	-	TRBD2	TRBV6-5	TGTGCTTCCCGGGGGGTATCGCATACGCAGTATTTT	CASRGVSHTQYF
TRBJ2-3	-	-	TRBV5-1	TGCGCCAGCAGCTTGGACGGCGGGCGCACAGATACGCAGTATTTT	CASSLDGGRTDTQYF
TRBJ2-1	-	TRBD2	TRBV5-1	TGCGCCAGCAGCCTGGACAGACTAGCGGGTGCGGAGCAGTTCTTC	CASSLDRLAGAEQFF
TRBJ1-2	few	TRBD1	TRBV19	TGTGCCAGTGGGACAGGCTTTAACTATGGCTACACCTTC	CASGTGFNYGYTF
TRBJ1-1	-	-	TRBV30	TGTGCCTGGATGTGGGCGATGAACACTGAAGCTTTCTTT	CAWMWAMNTEAFF
TRBJ1-4	few	-	TRBV7-8	TGTGCCAGCAGCTTAAGTGGGACACTCAATGAAAAACTGTTTTTT	CASSLSGTLNEKLFF
TRBJ1-4	-	TRBD1	TRBV28	TGTGCCAGCAGGACAGGGGCCCTCGGGGAAAAACTGTTTTTT	CASRTGALGEKLFF
TRBJ1-2	-	-	TRBV30	TGTGCCTGGAGTGTAGGGCAGGGCGATGGCTACACCTTC	CAWSVGQGDGYTF
TRBJ2-1	few	TRBD2	TRBV4-1	TGCGCCAGCAGCCAAGTCGGCGGGGGGTATACTTTCTCCTACAATGAGCAGTTCTTC	CASSQVGGGYTFSYNEQFF
TRBJ1-1	few	TRBD1	TRBV7-9	TGTGCCAGCAGCTCAGGGACAGCGAACACTGAAGCTTTCTTT	CASSSGTANTEAFF